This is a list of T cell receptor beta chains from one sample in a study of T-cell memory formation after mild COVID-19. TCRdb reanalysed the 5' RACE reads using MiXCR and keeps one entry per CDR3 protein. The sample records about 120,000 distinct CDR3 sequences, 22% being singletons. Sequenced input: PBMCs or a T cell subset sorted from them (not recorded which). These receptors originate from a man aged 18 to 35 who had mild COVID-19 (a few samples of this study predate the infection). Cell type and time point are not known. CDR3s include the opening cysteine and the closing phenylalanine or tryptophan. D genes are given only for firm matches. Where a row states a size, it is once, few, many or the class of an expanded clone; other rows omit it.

CDR3: CASSSSGDYEQYF
DNA: TGTGCCAGCAGCTCCAGTGGAGACTACGAGCAGTACTTC
V: TRBV7-9
J: TRBJ2-7
length: 13
D: -
size: few

CDR3: CASSQTGTGTDTQYF
DNA: TGCGCCAGCAGCCAAACGGGCACCGGCACAGATACGCAGTATTTT
V: TRBV4-3
J: TRBJ2-3
length: 15
D: -
size: -

CDR3: CASSSGLAAETQYF
DNA: TGTGCCAGCAGCTCGGGACTAGCGGCCGAGACCCAGTACTTC
V: TRBV5-6
J: TRBJ2-5
length: 14
D: TRBD2
size: -

CDR3: CASIPTGRAGANVLTF
DNA: TGTGCCAGTATTCCGACAGGGAGGGCTGGGGCCAACGTCCTGACTTTC
V: TRBV19
J: TRBJ2-6
length: 16
D: -
size: -

CDR3: CASSISPGGVPDTQYF
DNA: TGTGCCAGCAGTATCTCCCCCGGCGGGGTACCAGATACGCAGTATTTT
V: TRBV27
J: TRBJ2-3
length: 16
D: -
size: -

CDR3: CASSFLDRVPEAFF
DNA: TGTGCCAGCAGTTTCCTGGACAGGGTCCCTGAAGCTTTCTTT
V: TRBV27
J: TRBJ1-1
length: 14
D: TRBD1
size: -

CDR3: CASSLVLAGGELFF
DNA: TGTGCCAGCAGCTTAGTTCTAGCGGGCGGGGAGCTGTTTTTT
V: TRBV7-2
J: TRBJ2-2
length: 14
D: TRBD2
size: -

CDR3: CASSKWTDLEETQYF
DNA: TGTGCCAGCAGTAAATGGACCGACCTGGAAGAGACCCAGTACTTC
V: TRBV6-2/TRBV6-3
J: TRBJ2-5
length: 15
D: -
size: few

CDR3: CASSPYASGATEAFF
DNA: TGTGCCAGCAGCCCCTATGCGTCGGGTGCCACTGAAGCTTTCTTT
V: TRBV12-3/TRBV12-4
J: TRBJ1-1
length: 15
D: -
size: once

CDR3: CASSFSGGRNEQFF
DNA: TGTGCCAGCAGCTTTTCGGGGGGGAGGAATGAGCAGTTCTTC
V: TRBV7-6
J: TRBJ2-1
length: 14
D: TRBD2
size: -

CDR3: CASSQGGNNEQFF
DNA: TGCGCCAGCAGCCAGGGCGGAAACAATGAGCAGTTCTTC
V: TRBV4-3
J: TRBJ2-1
length: 13
D: -
size: few

CDR3: CASSPGGSKNGYTF
DNA: TGTGCCAGCAGCCCCGGAGGTTCTAAGAATGGCTACACCTTC
V: TRBV3-1
J: TRBJ1-2
length: 14
D: -
size: -

CDR3: CASSLGPPGGADTQYF
DNA: TGTGCCAGCAGTTTAGGCCCGCCAGGGGGAGCAGATACGCAGTATTTT
V: TRBV12-3/TRBV12-4
J: TRBJ2-3
length: 16
D: TRBD1
size: few

CDR3: CASSYPPRAGGYDEQFF
DNA: TGTGCCAGCAGTTACCCACCCCGAGCGGGGGGATACGATGAGCAGTTCTTC
V: TRBV6-2/TRBV6-3
J: TRBJ2-1
length: 17
D: TRBD2
size: -

CDR3: CASRETDSPGANVLTF
DNA: TGCGCCAGCAGAGAGACAGATTCACCTGGGGCCAACGTCCTGACTTTC
V: TRBV4-3
J: TRBJ2-6
length: 16
D: -
size: few

CDR3: CSVEGGRGGPNEQFF
DNA: TGCAGCGTTGAAGGCGGGCGGGGGGGACCCAATGAGCAGTTCTTC
V: TRBV29-1
J: TRBJ2-1
length: 15
D: TRBD2
size: -

CDR3: CASLNPDGTTEAFF
DNA: TGTGCCAGCCTTAATCCGGACGGGACCACTGAAGCTTTCTTT
V: TRBV12-3/TRBV12-4
J: TRBJ1-1
length: 14
D: -
size: once

CDR3: CASSSGSAVRAYYEQYF
DNA: TGTGCCAGCAGTTCCGGCTCGGCGGTAAGGGCATACTACGAGCAGTACTTC
V: TRBV6-2/TRBV6-3
J: TRBJ2-7
length: 17
D: -
size: -

CDR3: CASSQGTSLRNEQFF
DNA: TGCGCCAGCAGCCAAGGGACTAGCTTGCGGAATGAGCAGTTCTTC
V: TRBV4-3
J: TRBJ2-1
length: 15
D: TRBD2
size: few

CDR3: CASSFRRTVWTEAFF
DNA: TGTGCCAGCAGTTTTCGCCGGACAGTGTGGACTGAAGCTTTCTTT
V: TRBV27
J: TRBJ1-1
length: 15
D: -
size: few

CDR3: CASRLVPRPGETQYF
DNA: TGTGCCAGCAGATTGGTTCCCCGCCCGGGAGAGACCCAGTACTTC
V: TRBV7-2
J: TRBJ2-5
length: 15
D: -
size: -

CDR3: CASSPNGGVGYTF
DNA: TGTGCCAGCAGCCCCAACGGGGGAGTTGGCTACACCTTC
V: TRBV7-6
J: TRBJ1-2
length: 13
D: -
size: -

CDR3: CSVDGIAGEEDTQYF
DNA: TGCAGCGTTGACGGAATAGCGGGTGAAGAGGATACGCAGTATTTT
V: TRBV29-1
J: TRBJ2-3
length: 15
D: TRBD2
size: -

CDR3: CSVEVRGPGSTQYF
DNA: TGCAGCGTTGAAGTAAGAGGGCCCGGTTCGACCCAGTACTTC
V: TRBV29-1
J: TRBJ2-5
length: 14
D: -
size: -

CDR3: CSVEDLRGLFHYGYTF
DNA: TGCAGCGTTGAAGATCTTAGGGGGCTATTCCACTATGGCTACACCTTC
V: TRBV29-1
J: TRBJ1-2
length: 16
D: TRBD1
size: -

CDR3: CSVLGTGAGDTQYF
DNA: TGCAGCGTTCTGGGGACAGGGGCCGGAGATACGCAGTATTTT
V: TRBV29-1
J: TRBJ2-3
length: 14
D: TRBD1
size: -